This T cell receptor beta chain was sequenced for a study of CD8+ T cells in alopecia areata (dated by TCRdb to 2016 to 2018). The study in broad terms: Treated patients were enrolled in an open-label pilot trial of oral tofacitinib at 5 to 10 mg twice daily for moderate-to-severe alopecia areata. RNA came from the PAXgene miRNA kit for fixed scalp, the miRNeasy kit for PBMCs, and the RNeasy kit for mouse skin. High-throughput TCRbeta sequencing was used to examine T cell clonal expansion in alopecia areata in both the C3H/HeJ mouse model and human patients. In humans, TCRbeta sequencing was performed on scalp tissue and on sorted CD4+ and CD8+ peripheral blood T cells from healthy controls and from patients with patchy or totalis/universalis alopecia areata. TCRbeta CDR3 regions were amplified by immunoSEQ multiplex PCR with 35 Vbeta forward and 13 Jbeta reverse primers. Biopsies were taken from tofacitinib-treated patients at baseline and at 4 and 24 weeks of treatment, and a later scalp biopsy was taken in several of the tofacitinib-treated patients. Tofacitinib was given for 6 to 18 months, followed by 6 months of follow-up off drug to assess delayed response and recurrence. Clonality in the scalp was compared among normal scalp (n=4), patchy alopecia areata scalp (n=8), and alopecia totalis/universalis scalp (n=8). The paper's findings and limits, for the study overall: Unlike mouse skin, where gammadelta T cells dominate, normal human skin contains resident alphabeta T cells that get sequenced too, which complicates analysis of the scalp TCR repertoire. Lesional scalp, especially in alopecia totalis/universalis, showed higher clonality and more expanded CD8+ clones than normal scalp, suggesting antigenic drive. Shared TCR sequences between patients were less evident than in mice, which may be partly attributable to HLA diversity in the patient population.

The time point label for this specimen denotes: baseline before oral tofacitinib. Peripheral blood and lesional scalp punch biopsies were obtained from patients with alopecia areata. PBMCs were isolated by density centrifugation and stained for CD3, CD4 and CD8, after which CD4+ and CD8+ T cells were sorted on a FACSAria. To prepare the library, the immunoSEQ multiplex PCR assay was applied. RNA was extracted from all samples and reverse transcribed into cDNA as template for TCR sequencing. First-strand cDNA was synthesized using SuperScript III with a 2:1 mix of oligo-dT and random hexamers. Amplification bias was assessed with a synthetic immune receptor repertoire, and residual bias was removed computationally. The paper's data handling went like this. Raw reads were preprocessed to remove errors, and CDR3 was defined by IMGT conventions from the conserved cysteine to phenylalanine. Clonality was computed by normalizing Shannon entropy by log2 of the number of productive unique TCRs and subtracting the result from 1. Scalp TCRbeta sequences were cross-referenced with sorted blood CD4 and CD8 repertoires so that the CD4 or CD8 identity of scalp clones could be inferred. This is the immuneACCESS table as TCRdb keeps it, with only in-frame sequences that have V and J called. A part of the clones is gone; compared with another copy, unresolved V genes explain less than half, and the rest is unexplained. The V and J calls and clone size come from that table; D and trimming were worked out from the DNA. Recorded for this sample are about 200,000 clones; approximately 61% of them occurred a single time. The top ten clones comprise 0.45% of the sample.

As concerns this clone: Its binding antigen is unknown. Base qualities are not at hand, and no much larger clone is one base apart.

Via the germline V gene, CDR1 is SGHRS and CDR2 YFSETQ. After removal of 4 bases from V and 0 bases from J, the junction retains 4 bases not matched to a gene. The CDR3 runs 15 amino acids, cysteine and phenylalanine included. The CDR3 DNA has 45 bases and is translated from base 1. The chain was built from TRBV5-1 and TRBJ2-3, with 8 bases matching TRBD2. The TCR originated in a human donor with alopecia areata. The sequencing used CD4+ T cells sorted from blood, collected at week 0. At the DNA level, the sequence is TGCGCCAGCAGCCCCGGGACTAGGAGCACAGATACGCAGTATTTT. Its translation reads: CASSPGTRSTDTQYF.